Following are 7 T cell receptor beta chains from one sample sequenced in a study of memory CD4+ T cells and cytomegalovirus serostatus. Sequencing used immunoSEQ multiplex PCR; TCRdb keeps in-frame clones, though not all of them. In the table there are some 41,000 clones, about 85% of which are singletons. Single viable CD3+CD4+CD8-CD45RO+ cells were sorted as the memory CD4+ T cells. The sample taken for sequencing was memory CD4+ T cells from blood. Receptors were obtained from an adult in good health and CMV-seronegative.

The chain recombines TRBV18 with TRBJ2-5; TRBD2 matches at 10 bases. The CDR3 runs to 13 residues. The V gene's germline CDR1 is KGHSH and CDR2 LQKENI. The junction had 1 base not matched to a gene; V was cut back by 3 bases and J by 6 bases. In nucleotides, the CDR3 is TGTGCCAGCTCACCTACTAGCGGGAAGACCCAGTACTTC. It translates to CASSPTSGKTQYF.

This chain connects TRBV7-3 to TRBJ2-3, with 7 nucleotides matching TRBD2. Unmatched junction bases numbered 22, after V lost 5 bases and J lost 8 bases. There are 18 residues in the CDR3. From germline, CDR1 is SGHTA and CDR2 FQGTGA. CDR3 in amino acids: CASSLRVGLAAIQGTQYF. The CDR3 DNA is TGTGCCAGCAGCCTAAGGGTAGGGCTAGCGGCCATTCAGGGTACGCAGTATTTT.

The V call is TRBV29-1, the J call TRBJ2-3; TRBD1 might be the D (6 bases). V was clipped by 8 bases and J by 1 base, with 13 bases between them. This CDR3 has 13 amino acids. The germline gives CDR1 SQVTM, CDR2 ANQGSEA. DNA for the CDR3: TGCAGCACCAGGGGTTGGGGCACAGATACGCAGTATTTT. Translation gives CSTRGWGTDTQYF.

The V and J genes are TRBV6-6 and TRBJ2-2; tentative D call: TRBD2 (5 bases). The germline V gene has CDR1 MNHNY and CDR2 SVGAGI (reference sequence). Trimming stripped 6 bases from V and 6 bases from J, with 14 bases between. The CDR3 is 14 amino acids. The CDR3 loop is CASSYGGYAGELFF. As DNA, the CDR3 is TGTGCCAGCAGCTATGGCGGGTATGCCGGGGAGCTGTTTTTT.

CDR3 sequence: CASSPSRLAGAEQFF. The CDR3 nucleotides read TGTGCCAGCAGTCCCTCCCGACTAGCGGGGGCTGAGCAGTTCTTC. The genes are TRBV2 and TRBJ2-1, with TRBD2 identical over 12 bases. After removal of 5 bases from V and 9 bases from J, the junction contained 8 bases not matched to a gene. The CDR3 runs to 15 residues. Germline CDR1 and CDR2: SNHLY and FYNNEI.

The CDR3 region is CASSLSMGGSGANVLTF. In DNA, the CDR3 is TGTGCCAGCAGCTTAAGTATGGGGGGCTCTGGGGCCAACGTCCTGACTTTC. This rearrangement joins TRBV7-6 to TRBJ2-6; D might be TRBD2 (6 bases). The V gene's germline CDR1 is SGHVS and CDR2 FNYEAQ. V shed 2 bases and J shed 0 bases, with 11 bases lying between them. This CDR3 contains 17 residues.

V gene TRBV7-2 combines with J gene TRBJ2-7; the D gene is possibly TRBD1 (6 bases). Trimming shortened V by 5 bases and J by 0 bases, and 11 bases separated the two germline ends. The CDR3 contains 14 residues. The germline V gene has CDR1 SGHTA and CDR2 FQGNSA. CDR3 nucleotides: TGTGCCAGCAGCATGGACAGCAGCTCCTACGAGCAGTACTTC. Its translation is CASSMDSSSYEQYF.